The entry that follows covers one TCR beta chain sequence. Its antigen target is currently unknown. No per-base quality is available; no much larger clone lies one base away. The data were taken from a study of blood T cell repertoires in COVID-19 (dated by TCRdb to 2020 to 2021). Regarding the complete study: Samples from collaborators originated in the United States, Italy and Spain and spanned both the acute and convalescent phases of COVID-19. The prospective study material was composed of cDNA or gDNA derived from T cells, B-cell-depleted T cells, or PBMCs. Where available, HLA class I and class II types were taken from metadata supplied by the sample provider and were not determined by assay-based typing. The repertoires were made available in a free public database intended to serve as a resource for research on the immune response to SARS-CoV-2. Samples were obtained from the ongoing ImmuneRACE study (first 160 participants) and from 1,000 to 1,500 subjects provided by 6 global collaborators. The sample metadata nearly always contained a de-identified subject ID, COVID-19 status, age in years and sex. Subjects who had been exposed to COVID-19, were actively infected with it, or had recovered from it provided the deeply sampled blood TCRbeta repertoires that made up the dataset. Study-level results and caveats: The quantity of clinical and demographic metadata differed by source and by participant and was supplied without curation.

In the prospective study, participants were roughly 18 to 95 years old, resided in about two dozen geographic areas of the United States, and were enrolled through a virtual design. In the prospective study, cohorts were assigned on the basis of participant-reported clinical history obtained from a screening survey and a study questionnaire. Recovered participants in ImmuneRACE Cohort 3 were defined as having two consecutive negative NP/OP PCR tests, clearance from a healthcare professional, or resolution of symptoms. In the prospective study, mobile phlebotomists collected whole blood, serum and a nasopharyngeal or oropharyngeal swab from each participant. Participants in the prospective study had the option to provide additional blood draws and questionnaires over a roughly 2-month period. Before DNA extraction, prospective study blood samples were shipped either frozen or at room temperature.

TCRbeta CDR3 regions were amplified from genomic DNA using the immunoSEQ Assay, a bias-controlled multiplex PCR. On the authors' methods: The number of nucleated cells in each sample was estimated by amplification of reference gene primers within the assay. To quantify the absolute abundance of each unique TCRbeta CDR3 rearrangement, sequence reads were collapsed and filtered. Productive Simpson clonality was computed per sample as the square root of Simpson's diversity index over productive rearrangements. Here the immuneACCESS table is served through TCRdb, limited to in-frame sequences with V and J called. Missing clones are a known gap in these copies; in checked studies unresolved V genes cover under half, and the rest lacks a known reason. Clone size and V and J calls were adopted from that table, with D and trimming inferred from the DNA. Counted in this sample were 300,000 to 450,000 clones; about 90% of them appeared once. Under 1.3% of the sample is in the top ten clones.

V has 3 bases trimmed and J has 6 bases trimmed; junction bases matching no gene number 7. Per the germline V gene (reference sequence), SGHNT is the CDR1 and YYREEE is the CDR2. Spanning cysteine to phenylalanine, the CDR3 consists of 14 amino acids. Here the CDR3 DNA is all that survives: 42 bases in frame from base 1. The clonotype originates from a woman aged 30 to 39 who had recovered from COVID-19. Rearrangement joined TRBV5-4 to TRBJ1-1; 8 central bases correspond to TRBD1. Source material: PBMCs or T cells enriched from blood (not recorded which). Read as DNA, the sequence is TGTGCCAGCAGCTCCGCGGACAGGGAGTCTGAAGCTTTCTTT. Its protein is CASSSADRESEAFF.